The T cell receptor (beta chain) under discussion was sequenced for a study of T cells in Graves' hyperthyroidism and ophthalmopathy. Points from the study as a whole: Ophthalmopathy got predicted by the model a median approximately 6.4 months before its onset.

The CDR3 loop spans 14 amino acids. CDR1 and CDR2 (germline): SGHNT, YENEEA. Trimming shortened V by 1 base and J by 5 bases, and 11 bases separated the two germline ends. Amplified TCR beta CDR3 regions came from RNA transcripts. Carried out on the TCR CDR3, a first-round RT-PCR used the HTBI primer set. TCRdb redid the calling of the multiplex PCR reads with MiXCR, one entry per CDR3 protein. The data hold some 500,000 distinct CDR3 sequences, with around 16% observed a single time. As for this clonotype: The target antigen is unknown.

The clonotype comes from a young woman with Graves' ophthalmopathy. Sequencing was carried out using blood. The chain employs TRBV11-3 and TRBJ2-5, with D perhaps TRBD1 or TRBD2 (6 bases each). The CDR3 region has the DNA TGTGCCAGCAGCTTAGTAGGGGGGTCGGAGACCCAGTACTTC. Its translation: CASSLVGGSETQYF.